This record concerns one TCR beta chain sequence. The assay was immunoSEQ multiplex PCR, and TCRdb's table has in-frame clones only and misses some. The sample carries about 400,000 clones, around nine tenths recorded once. The sample originates from a study of blood T cell repertoires in COVID-19. Study context: The analysed material was cDNA or gDNA that came from T cells, B-cell-depleted T cells, or PBMCs.

Individuals drawn from around 25 US areas were roughly 18 to 95 years old. V shed 5 bases, J shed 0 bases, and the junction held 1 base outside the gene matches. Germline CDR1 reads MNHEY; CDR2 reads SMNVEV (reference sequence). The CDR3 is made up of 13 amino acids. Sample: PBMCs or T cells enriched from blood (not recorded which). The chain couples TRBV27 to TRBJ2-7, with 7 nucleotides matching TRBD2. This TCR was recovered from a woman aged 18 to 35 with acute COVID-19. The CDR3 protein is CASSGDYSYEQYF. The CDR3 DNA reads as TGTGCCAGCAGTGGGGACTACTCCTACGAGCAGTACTTC.